This passage covers 30 T cell receptor beta chains from one sample sequenced in a study of beta chain features in type 1 diabetes. No antigen is known for these receptors. The authors reverse transcribed all of the isolated RNA, so sequencing captured expressed TCRB transcripts. Produced via immunoSEQ multiplex PCR; TCRdb's table is partial and in-frame only. The sample lists more than 250,000 clones; around 22% were seen once. Overall study findings and caveats: Moderate yet significant TCRB CDR3 shortening was seen in Type 1 diabetes patients in all four CD4+ subsets.

The sample comprised naive CD4+ T cells from blood. These receptors were obtained from a woman under 40 with type 1 diabetes.

This chain connects TRBV23-1 to TRBJ2-3; 15 bases are shared with TRBD2. TRBV23-1 carries the ORF label, with uncertain function. The CDR3 covers 18 residues. After removal of 7 bases from V and 0 bases from J, the junction contained 8 bases not matched to a gene. The CDR3, as DNA: TGCGCCAGCACCCTGGGACTAGCGGGAGGATCTAGCACAGATACGCAGTATTTT. Translating gives CASTLGLAGGSSTDTQYF.

The CDR3 DNA reads TGCAGTGCTAATCTAGCAGATACGCAGTATTTT. This gives the protein CSANLADTQYF. The chain recombines TRBV20-1 with TRBJ2-3; D is unresolved. Germline lookup yields CDR1 DFQATT and CDR2 SNEGSKA (reference sequence). The CDR3 extends over 11 amino acids. V lost 4 bases to trimming and J lost 4 bases, with 6 bases between them.

This clone was counted a few times. The chain couples TRBV23-1 to TRBJ1-1, with a possible D match to TRBD1 (5 bases). TRBV23-1 is an ORF; its function is uncertain. CDR3 size: 15 residues. The V end was cut by 10 bases, the J end by 3 bases, with 21 bases between. The CDR3 nucleotides are TGCGCCACGGACGTCCGTATCCCGGGGGACACTGAAGCTTTCTTT. Amino acids: CATDVRIPGDTEAFF.

The chain uses TRBV19 and TRBJ2-5; no clear D gene. V lost 5 bases to trimming and J lost 5 bases, with 6 bases between them. The V gene's germline CDR1 is LNHDA and CDR2 SQIVND (reference sequence). The CDR3 has 11 residues. The CDR3 DNA sequence: TGTGCCAGTAGTTCTCGGGAGACCCAGTACTTC. It encodes CASSSRETQYF.

There are a few counts of this clone. The chain recombines TRBV2 with TRBJ1-4; TRBD1 matches 8 bases. CDR3 length equals 16 residues. CDR1 SNHLY and CDR2 FYNNEI come from the germline V gene. Losses at the gene ends were 5 bases for V and 2 bases for J; bases not matched to a gene: 7. The CDR3 bases are TGTGCCAGCAGTCGGGACAGGAGGGCGACTAATGAAAAACTGTTTTTT. It encodes CASSRDRRATNEKLFF.

There are a few counts of this clone. The rearrangement joins TRBV6-5 to TRBJ1-1, with 9 bases matching TRBD1. Germline loops: CDR1 MNHEY, CDR2 SVGAGI. Trimming took 5 bases from V and 0 from J; bases not matched to a gene: 4. The CDR3 covers 15 residues. This CDR3 reads CASSIGTGMNTEAFF. In DNA, the CDR3 is TGTGCCAGCAGTATCGGGACAGGGATGAACACTGAAGCTTTCTTT.

This chain connects TRBV5-1 to TRBJ1-2, with 8 bases aligning to TRBD1. With V trimmed by 4 bases and J by 8 bases, 7 bases remained unmatched. The germline V gene encodes CDR1 SGHRS and CDR2 YFSETQ. This CDR3 contains 13 residues. CDR3 bases: TGCGCCAGCAGCCCAGGACAGGGTGTGGGCTACACCTTC. This translates into CASSPGQGVGYTF.

This clone was observed a handful of times. This sequence joins TRBV6-5 and TRBJ2-7, with 8 bases aligning to TRBD1. V lost 5 bases to trimming and J lost 5 bases; unmatched junction nucleotides: 8. Germline V gene lookup returns CDR1 MNHEY and CDR2 SVGAGI. The CDR3 totals 14 residues. CDR3 sequence (DNA): TGTGCCAGCAGTCCGGACAGGGACCGTCACGAGCAGTACTTC. This codes for CASSPDRDRHEQYF.

The chain employs TRBV30 and TRBJ1-5; D uncertain. V was trimmed by 2 bases and J by 0 bases, leaving 8 bases between them. The CDR3 extends over 14 amino acids. CDR1 GTSNPN and CDR2 SVGIG come from the germline V gene (reference sequence). For the CDR3, the DNA is TGTGCCTGGAGTCACGACAATAGCAATCAGCCCCAGCATTTT. This codes for CAWSHDNSNQPQHF.

This clone came up a few times. V gene TRBV29-1 combines with J gene TRBJ1-5; TRBD1 matches 8 bases. Trimming at V came to 4 bases and at J to 7 bases, leaving 9 bases not matched to a gene. This CDR3 has 14 residues. Germline lookup yields CDR1 SQVTM and CDR2 ANQGSEA. The CDR3 reads CSVAQGAGDQPQHF. The CDR3 DNA reads TGCAGCGTTGCCCAGGGGGCCGGGGACCAGCCCCAGCATTTT. Complete variable domain (other parts from reference TRBV29-1 and TRBJ1-5): SAVISQKPSRDICQRGTSLTIQCQVDSQVTMMFWYRQQPGQSLTLIATANQGSEATYESGFVIDKFPISRPNLTFSTLTVSNMSPEDSSIYLCSVAQGAGDQPQHFGDGTRLSIL.

This clone showed up just a few times. V usage is TRBV29-1 and J usage is TRBJ1-2, with D maybe TRBD1 (6 bases). Germline V gives CDR1 SQVTM, CDR2 ANQGSEA. CDR3 length: 15 residues. The ends were cut back, 0 bases at V and 6 bases at J, with 17 bases in the middle. CDR3 DNA sequence: TGCAGCGTTGAAGATGAGCCCCGACAGGCCCATGGCTACACCTTC. Translating it yields CSVEDEPRQAHGYTF.

This chain uses TRBV4-2 with TRBJ2-5; TRBD2 agrees at 11 bases. V shed 2 bases, J shed 4 bases, and the junction held 3 bases outside the gene matches. The CDR3 is made up of 15 amino acids. CDR1 and CDR2 (germline): LGHNA, YNFKEQ. For the CDR3, the DNA is TGTGCCAGCAGCCAACTAGCGGGAGGATCAGAGACCCAGTACTTC. This codes for CASSQLAGGSETQYF.

The chain is built from TRBV10-1 and TRBJ1-4, with D tentatively TRBD1 (5 bases). Trimming removed 4 bases from V and 4 bases from J, with 7 bases in between. Germline V gene sequence: CDR1 WNHNN, CDR2 SYGVQD (reference sequence). The CDR3 spans 13 residues. The CDR3 nucleotides read TGCGCCAGCAGTGGACAGATTAATGAAAAACTGTTTTTT. Translating it yields CASSGQINEKLFF.

This clone was seen only a few times. CDR3 sequence reads: CASSSSETQYF. In DNA, the CDR3 is TGTGCCAGCAGTAGCTCCGAGACCCAGTACTTC. This chain links TRBV2 with TRBJ2-5; no definite D call. Germline-derived CDR1 and CDR2 are SNHLY and FYNNEI. The CDR3 runs to 11 residues. Trimming took off 5 bases at V and 5 bases at J, with 6 bases between the two ends.

The rearrangement uses TRBV25-1 and TRBJ2-7; 8 nucleotides align to TRBD1. The ends lost 6 bases at V and 6 bases at J; junction bases unmatched: 10. The CDR3 sequence is 14 residues long. Germline V gene data show CDR1 as MGHDK and CDR2 as SYGVNS. CDR3 amino acids: CASRPGQVSREQYF. CDR3 sequence (DNA): TGTGCCAGCAGACCGGGACAGGTCAGCCGCGAGCAGTACTTC.

The rearrangement links TRBV7-3 to TRBJ2-1; D is perhaps TRBD1 (6 bases). There are 14 residues in the CDR3. V was shortened by 4 bases and J by 4 bases, with 11 bases between the two germline ends. Per the germline V gene, CDR1 is SGHTA and CDR2 is FQGTGA. CDR3 region: CASSSGQHYNEQFF. DNA for the CDR3: TGTGCCAGCAGCTCCGGACAGCATTACAATGAGCAGTTCTTC.

This clone showed up just a few times. V is TRBV5-4 and J is TRBJ2-5; 7 nucleotides agree with TRBD1. In germline, CDR1 is SGHNT, CDR2 YYREEE (reference sequence). J gave up 2 bases and V 4 bases, and 5 bases lay outside the gene matches. The length of the CDR3 is 14 residues. The DNA of the CDR3 is TGTGCCAGCAGCGGGGGACAGTCTCAAGAGACCCAGTACTTC. Protein sequence: CASSGGQSQETQYF.

This clone has only a few counts. The chain recombines TRBV9 with TRBJ2-5; D remains ambiguous. Per the germline V gene, CDR1 is SGDLS and CDR2 is YYNGEE. There are 12 residues in the CDR3. The V and J ends lost 4 bases and 4 bases respectively, with 8 bases between them. CDR3 region: CASSPGGETQYF. CDR3 coding DNA: TGTGCCAGCAGCCCCGGCGGAGAGACCCAGTACTTC.

This chain connects TRBV9 to TRBJ2-1; 9 bases map to TRBD1. The germline gives CDR1 SGDLS, CDR2 YYNGEE. CDR3 size: 16 residues. The junction had 6 bases not matched to a gene; V was cut back by 4 bases and J by 1 base. Here the CDR3 reads CASSPRGQGSYNEQFF. CDR3 in DNA: TGTGCCAGCAGCCCAAGAGGACAGGGGTCCTACAATGAGCAGTTCTTC.

This sequence joins TRBV29-1 and TRBJ2-3, with a possible D match to TRBD1 (5 bases). The CDR3 extends over 11 amino acids. Germline values: CDR1 SQVTM, CDR2 ANQGSEA. With 6 bases removed from V and 7 bases from J, the gap between germline ends came to 11 bases. The CDR3, as DNA: TGCAGCGTAGCTTCAGGGAATACGCAGTATTTT. This sequence encodes CSVASGNTQYF.

The V gene is TRBV15, the J gene TRBJ2-1; possible D gene TRBD2, 5 bases. The length of the CDR3 is 17 residues. V gave up 0 bases and J gave up 2 bases, with 14 bases separating them. Germline CDR1 and CDR2: LNHNV and YYDKDF (reference sequence). CDR3 coding DNA: TGTGCCACCAGCAGAGATATTGGCGGGTCTACCTACAATGAGCAGTTCTTC. Protein: CATSRDIGGSTYNEQFF.

V usage is TRBV7-9 and J usage is TRBJ1-5; the D is unclear. V was cut by 4 bases and J by 5 bases, with 9 bases left in between. The CDR3 extends over 13 amino acids. Per germline, CDR1 SEHNR and CDR2 FQNEAQ (reference sequence). The CDR3 DNA follows: TGTGCCAGCAGCTCGGACGGGGATCAGCCCCAGCATTTT. The encoded protein is CASSSDGDQPQHF.

In its sample, this clone was seen a few times. The chain has TRBV18 and TRBJ2-7, with a weak D call TRBD2 (5 bases). V lost 2 bases and J lost 0, with 14 bases in between. There are 16 residues in the CDR3. In germline, CDR1 is KGHSH, CDR2 LQKENI. The CDR3: CASSPGRAATSYEQYF. CDR3 in DNA: TGTGCCAGCTCACCAGGGCGAGCGGCCACCTCCTACGAGCAGTACTTC.

The V and J genes are TRBV7-3 and TRBJ2-1; 8 bases are shared with TRBD1. The CDR3 is 15 amino acids. The junction had 0 bases not matched to a gene; V was cut back by 2 bases and J by 0 bases. From germline, CDR1 is SGHTA and CDR2 FQGTGA. CDR3 loop: CASSLGQGSYNEQFF. The CDR3 DNA sequence: TGTGCCAGCAGCTTAGGACAGGGCTCCTACAATGAGCAGTTCTTC.

The J gene is TRBJ2-1, the V gene TRBV29-1, with TRBD2 matching 11 bases. Trimming at V came to 8 bases and at J to 8 bases, leaving 8 bases not matched to a gene. The germline V gene encodes CDR1 SQVTM and CDR2 ANQGSEA. This CDR3 comprises 13 residues. The CDR3 DNA sequence: TGCAGCTTAAGACTAGCGGGAATGGATGAGCAGTTCTTC. It specifies CSLRLAGMDEQFF.

This clone was observed a few times. J is TRBJ2-1 and V is TRBV10-3, with 8 bases that match TRBD2. The CDR3 loop spans 14 amino acids. The trim removed 9 bases at V and 8 bases at J, leaving 12 bases unmatched. Germline CDR1 is ENHRY and CDR2 is SYGVKD. CDR3 protein: CAIKSGRNPDEQFF. CDR3 nucleotides: TGTGCCATTAAAAGCGGGAGAAACCCCGATGAGCAGTTCTTC.

As to this clone: The identical CDR3 is also encoded by other nucleotide sequences in the sample. The V gene is TRBV28, the J gene TRBJ1-2; 7 bases match TRBD1. Germline V gene sequence: CDR1 MDHEN, CDR2 SYDVKM. The CDR3 consists of 12 residues. Trimming at V came to 5 bases and at J to 3 bases, leaving 0 bases not matched to a gene. DNA of the CDR3: TGTGCCAGCAGTCAGGGGGACTATGGCTACACCTTC. Its protein is CASSQGDYGYTF.

This clone turned up a few times. CDR3 DNA sequence: TGTGCCAGCAGTTACTCGATCAGCAGGACCTACGAGCAGTACTTC. This sequence encodes CASSYSISRTYEQYF. The chain carries TRBV6-5 and TRBJ2-7, with no clear D. Germline-derived CDR1 and CDR2 are MNHEY and SVGAGI. CDR3 size: 15 residues. The ends were cut back, 0 bases at V and 2 bases at J, with 11 bases in the middle.

The chain recombines TRBV29-1 with TRBJ2-7; 8 nucleotides line up with TRBD1. Germline V gene lookup returns CDR1 SQVTM and CDR2 ANQGSEA. Losses at the gene ends were 6 bases for V and 7 bases for J; bases not matched to a gene: 11. This CDR3 region has 13 residues. The CDR3 sequence: CSVGPGQVDEQYF. The CDR3 DNA sequence: TGCAGCGTGGGTCCGGGACAGGTTGATGAGCAGTACTTC.

J is TRBJ2-1 and V is TRBV15; D gene uncertain. Germline CDR1 is LNHNV and CDR2 is YYDKDF (reference sequence). The V gene lost 0 bases and the J gene lost 0 bases, with 9 bases spanning the gap. CDR3 length: 16 residues. Here the CDR3 reads CATSRDAPSSYNEQFF. In DNA, the CDR3 is TGTGCCACCAGCAGAGACGCACCGAGCTCCTACAATGAGCAGTTCTTC.